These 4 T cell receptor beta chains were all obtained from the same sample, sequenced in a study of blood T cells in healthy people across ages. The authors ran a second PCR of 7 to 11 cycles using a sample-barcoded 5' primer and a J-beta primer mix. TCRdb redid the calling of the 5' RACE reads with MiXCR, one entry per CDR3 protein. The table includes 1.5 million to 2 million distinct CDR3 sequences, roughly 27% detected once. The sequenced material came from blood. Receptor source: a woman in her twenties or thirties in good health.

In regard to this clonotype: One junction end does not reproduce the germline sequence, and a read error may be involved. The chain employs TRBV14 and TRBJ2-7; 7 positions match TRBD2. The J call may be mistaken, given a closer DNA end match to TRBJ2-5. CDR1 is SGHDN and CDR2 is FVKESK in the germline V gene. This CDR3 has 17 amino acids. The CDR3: CAGSQDRKRDHQETQYF. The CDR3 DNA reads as TGTGCCGGCAGCCAAGATCGGAAGCGGGACCATCAAGAGACCCAGTACTTC.

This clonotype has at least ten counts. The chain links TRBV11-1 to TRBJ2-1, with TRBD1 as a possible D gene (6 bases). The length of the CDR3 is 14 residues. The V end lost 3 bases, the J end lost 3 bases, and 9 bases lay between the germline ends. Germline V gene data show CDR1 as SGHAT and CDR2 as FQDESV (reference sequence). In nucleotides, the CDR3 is TGTGCCAGCAGCTTGGGGGCAGTCTACAATGAGCAGTTCTTC. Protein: CASSLGAVYNEQFF.

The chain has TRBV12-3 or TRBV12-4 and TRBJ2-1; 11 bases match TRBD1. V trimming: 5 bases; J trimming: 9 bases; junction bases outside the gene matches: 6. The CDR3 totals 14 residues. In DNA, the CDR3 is TGTGCCAGCAGTAAGGGACAGGGGGTACGTGAGCAGTTCTTC. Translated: CASSKGQGVREQFF.

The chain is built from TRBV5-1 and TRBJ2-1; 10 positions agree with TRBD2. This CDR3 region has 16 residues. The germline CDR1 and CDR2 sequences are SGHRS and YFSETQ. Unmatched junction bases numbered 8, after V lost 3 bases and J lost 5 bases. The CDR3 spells CASSSISGGGDNEQFF. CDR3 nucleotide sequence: TGCGCCAGCAGCTCCATAAGCGGGGGGGGCGACAATGAGCAGTTCTTC.